These 25 T cell receptor beta chains were all obtained from the same sample, sequenced in a study of blood T cell repertoires in COVID-19. Clones were sequenced by immunoSEQ multiplex PCR, and TCRdb holds only the in-frame ones, with some missing. The sample consists of tens of thousands of clones, about 88% of them appearing once. Input material: peripheral blood. All receptors derive from an elderly woman with acute or convalescent COVID-19.

The V and J genes are TRBV3-1 (or the pseudogene TRBV3-2) and TRBJ2-6, with 8 bases matching TRBD1. This CDR3 region has 16 residues. CDR1 and CDR2 (germline): LGHDT, YNNKEL (reference sequence). J lost 1 base, V lost 4 bases, and 3 bases had no gene match. CDR3 loop: CASSPRQGSGANVLTF. CDR3 bases: TGTGCCAGCAGCCCCCGACAGGGGTCTGGGGCCAACGTCCTGACTTTC.

This chain uses TRBV28 with TRBJ1-2; TRBD1 agrees at 7 bases. This CDR3 spans 17 amino acids. The germline V gene encodes CDR1 MDHEN and CDR2 SYDVKM. Unmatched junction bases numbered 15, after V lost 7 bases and J lost 1 base. DNA of the CDR3: TGTGCCAGCACCCAACTCCAGGGACAGACCCTTAACTATGGCTACACCTTC. The encoded protein is CASTQLQGQTLNYGYTF.

Concerning this clone itself: This sample includes further DNA sequences coding for the same CDR3. The chain carries TRBV5-1 and TRBJ1-1; 9 positions match TRBD1. The CDR3 consists of 13 residues. After removal of 3 bases from V and 5 bases from J, the junction contained 2 bases not matched to a gene. In germline, CDR1 is SGHRS, CDR2 YFSETQ. Written as DNA, the CDR3 is TGCGCCAGCAGCTCTGGACAGGGGACTGAAGCTTTCTTT. Protein: CASSSGQGTEAFF.

V usage is TRBV30 and J usage is TRBJ2-3; D is undetermined. V lost 3 bases, J lost 6 bases, and 16 bases lay in between. The CDR3 totals 14 residues. Per the germline V gene, CDR1 is GTSNPN and CDR2 is SVGIG (reference sequence). CDR3 amino acids: CAWRAAVSSDTQYF. CDR3 DNA: TGTGCCTGGAGGGCGGCAGTTTCCTCGGATACGCAGTATTTT.

This clone was detected a few times. This chain joins TRBV12-3 or TRBV12-4 and TRBJ2-2; no definite D call. V was trimmed by 7 bases and J by 7 bases, leaving 10 bases between them. The CDR3 is made up of 12 amino acids. The CDR3: CASTRTGGELFF. DNA of the CDR3: TGTGCCAGCACACGCACCGGCGGGGAGCTGTTTTTT.

This chain uses TRBV7-2 with TRBJ2-1; tentatively, D is TRBD1 (5 bases). The CDR3 loop spans 12 amino acids. The germline V gene encodes CDR1 SGHTA and CDR2 FQGNSA. V was shortened by 1 base and J by 8 bases, with 6 bases between the two germline ends. CDR3 bases: TGTGCCAGCAGCTTAGGGGGCTATGAGCAGTTCTTC. It codes for CASSLGGYEQFF.

The chain employs TRBV12-3 or TRBV12-4 and TRBJ1-5; no clear D gene. The ends were cut back, 5 bases at V and 6 bases at J, with 8 bases in the middle. The CDR3 loop spans 12 amino acids. DNA for the CDR3: TGTGCCAGCAGTAACAGAATTCAGCCCCAGCATTTT. Protein sequence: CASSNRIQPQHF.

This clone was recorded at least ten times. V gene TRBV18 combines with J gene TRBJ2-2, with 9 bases fitting TRBD1. The ends lost 3 bases at V and 6 bases at J; junction bases unmatched: 5. The CDR3 loop spans 15 amino acids. Germline CDR1 is KGHSH and CDR2 is LQKENI. The CDR3 DNA follows: TGTGCCAGCTCACCTCGACAGGGGGATGCCGGGGAGCTGTTTTTT. It encodes CASSPRQGDAGELFF.

This chain links TRBV7-2 with TRBJ2-5; D gene ambiguous. This CDR3 region has 13 residues. The ends were cut back, 4 bases at V and 5 bases at J, with 11 bases in the middle. In germline, CDR1 is SGHTA, CDR2 FQGNSA. Here the CDR3 reads CASSYFFQETQYF. For the CDR3, the DNA is TGTGCCAGCAGCTATTTTTTCCAGGAGACCCAGTACTTC.

The chain joins TRBV3-1 (or the pseudogene TRBV3-2) to TRBJ1-1; tentative D call: TRBD1 (6 bases). CDR1 and CDR2 (germline): LGHDT, YNNKEL (reference sequence). Trimming cost V 6 bases and J 1 base, with 9 bases left between them. CDR3 size: 13 residues. CDR3 sequence: CASSRQANTEAFF. CDR3 DNA sequence: TGTGCCAGCAGTCGACAGGCGAACACTGAAGCTTTCTTT.

The chain employs TRBV2 and TRBJ1-1; D possibly corresponds to TRBD1 (5 bases). Germline assignment: CDR1 SNHLY and CDR2 FYNNEI. This CDR3 spans 14 amino acids. With 0 bases removed from V and 4 bases from J, the gap between germline ends came to 9 bases. The CDR3 nucleotides are TGTGCCAGCAGTGAAGCCCGGGGGGGCACTGAAGCTTTCTTT. Its translation is CASSEARGGTEAFF.

This chain connects TRBV18 to TRBJ2-1, with D possibly being TRBD1 (6 bases). The germline V gene encodes CDR1 KGHSH and CDR2 LQKENI. The CDR3 is made up of 13 amino acids. The V end lost 3 bases, the J end lost 5 bases, and 8 bases lay between the germline ends. The CDR3 DNA is TGTGCCAGCTCACCCGACAGGCACAATGAGCAGTTCTTC. It encodes CASSPDRHNEQFF.

The CDR3 nucleotides read TGTGCCAGCAGTTACAGCACTTCAAATCAGCCCCAGCATTTT. Encoded protein: CASSYSTSNQPQHF. The V call is TRBV6-5, the J call TRBJ1-5; no reliable D call. This CDR3 spans 14 amino acids. The germline gives CDR1 MNHEY, CDR2 SVGAGI. The V and J ends lost 2 bases and 4 bases respectively, with 9 bases between them.

The rearrangement joins TRBV5-1 to TRBJ1-1, with 9 bases aligning to TRBD1. J lost 4 bases, V lost 2 bases, and 6 bases had no gene match. Germline V CDR1 and CDR2: SGHRS, YFSETQ. The CDR3 consists of 15 residues. The CDR3 sequence: CASSLQGAGGTEAFF. In nucleotides, the CDR3 is TGCGCCAGCAGCTTACAGGGGGCAGGAGGCACTGAAGCTTTCTTT.

The gene calls are TRBV28 and TRBJ1-2; 7 nucleotides match TRBD1. CDR3 length equals 11 residues. Germline trimming cut 7 bases from V and 5 bases from J; bases unmatched to any gene: 1. The V gene's germline CDR1 is MDHEN and CDR2 SYDVKM. CDR3 sequence reads: CASTDRYGYTF. Here the CDR3 DNA reads TGTGCCAGCACGGACAGGTATGGCTACACCTTC.

The V call is TRBV27, the J call TRBJ1-2; D uncertain. The ends were cut back, 3 bases at V and 0 bases at J, with 11 bases in the middle. This CDR3 is 15 amino acids long. Germline V gene sequence: CDR1 MNHEY, CDR2 SMNVEV (reference sequence). The CDR3 DNA sequence: TGTGCCAGCAGTTTGTCGGGGAAAGCTAACTATGGCTACACCTTC. It codes for CASSLSGKANYGYTF.

The V and J genes are TRBV19 and TRBJ1-1; the D gene is possibly TRBD1 (5 bases). Trimming pared 3 bases from V and 4 bases from J, leaving 12 bases between. CDR3 length equals 14 residues. Per the germline V gene, CDR1 is LNHDA and CDR2 is SQIVND (reference sequence). CDR3 loop: CASSMKGSGTEAFF. In DNA form, the CDR3 reads TGTGCCAGTAGTATGAAGGGGTCGGGCACTGAAGCTTTCTTT.

The chain is built from TRBV5-1 and TRBJ2-7; 11 bases match TRBD1. The CDR3 consists of 16 residues. Trimming removed 4 bases from V and 6 bases from J; junction bases left unmatched: 12. The V gene's germline CDR1 is SGHRS and CDR2 YFSETQ. The CDR3 DNA reads as TGCGCCAGCAGCCGGGACAGGGGGGAGGGCCCTGCCGAGCAGTACTTC. Amino acids: CASSRDRGEGPAEQYF.

In DNA, the CDR3 is TGTGCCAGCAGCTTGGGTTGGGGACAGGGAAACCACGAGCAGTACTTC. This translates into CASSLGWGQGNHEQYF. The chain joins TRBV5-8 to TRBJ2-7; 9 bases fit TRBD1. The junction had 9 bases not matched to a gene; V was cut back by 0 bases and J by 5 bases. CDR3 length: 16 amino acids. Germline loops: CDR1 SGHTS, CDR2 YDEGEE. Filled out from reference TRBV5-8 and TRBJ2-7, the complete variable domain reads EAGVTQSPTHLIKTRGQQATLRCSPISGHTSVYWYQQALGLGLQFLLWYDEGEERNRGNFPPRFSGRQFPNYSSELNVNALELEDSALYLCASSLGWGQGNHEQYFGPGTRLTVT.

This clone was found once. This rearrangement joins TRBV19 to TRBJ2-7, with TRBD2 identical over 9 bases. CDR3 length: 16 amino acids. With 2 bases clipped from V and 6 bases from J, the junction kept 11 bases outside the gene matches. Germline V gene data show CDR1 as LNHDA and CDR2 as SQIVND (reference sequence). CDR3 nucleotides: TGTGCCAGTAGTATATTGGGTAGCGGGAGCTCCCGCGAGCAGTACTTC. This codes for CASSILGSGSSREQYF.

This chain joins TRBV5-1 and TRBJ2-1; TRBD2 matches at 11 bases. The V segment lost 4 bases and the J segment 4 bases; nucleotides outside the gene matches: 4. Germline CDR1 SGHRS, CDR2 YFSETQ. The CDR3 is 15 amino acids. The CDR3 spells CASSGGLAAYNEQFF. The CDR3 DNA is TGCGCCAGCAGCGGGGGACTAGCGGCTTACAATGAGCAGTTCTTC.

The V gene is TRBV7-9, the J gene TRBJ1-1; TRBD1 matches at 7 bases. Per germline, CDR1 SEHNR and CDR2 FQNEAQ (reference sequence). J gave up 8 bases and V 3 bases, and 6 bases lay outside the gene matches. The CDR3 contains 13 residues. The CDR3 loop reads CASSLVGQAEAFF. The CDR3 coding sequence is TGTGCCAGCAGCTTGGTCGGACAGGCGGAAGCTTTCTTT.

The sample holds a few counts of this clone. This chain links TRBV4-1 with TRBJ2-7; no firm D call. The V and J ends lost 0 bases and 3 bases respectively, with 6 bases between them. The germline CDR1 and CDR2 sequences are MGHRA and YSYEKL. The CDR3 length is 13 residues. CDR3 in DNA: TGCGCCAGCAGCCAAGAAGCGTACTACGAGCAGTACTTC. Protein: CASSQEAYYEQYF.

V usage is TRBV29-1 and J usage is TRBJ1-2, with D possibly matching TRBD1 (5 bases). Germline loops: CDR1 SQVTM, CDR2 ANQGSEA. This CDR3 is 12 amino acids long. V dropped 4 bases and J dropped 8 bases, with 14 bases sitting between them. CDR3 residues: CSVGGQGGGYTF. The CDR3 DNA reads as TGCAGCGTTGGAGGCCAGGGAGGAGGCTACACCTTC.

The V and J genes are TRBV11-2 and TRBJ1-2; 12 bases are a match to TRBD1. Germline assignment: CDR1 SGHAT and CDR2 FQNNGV. The CDR3 is 16 amino acids. The J segment lost 3 bases and the V segment lost 2 bases, leaving 4 bases of the junction unmatched. The CDR3 region has the DNA TGTGCCAGCAGCTTATTCGGGACAGGGGGCGACTATGGCTACACCTTC. Translated: CASSLFGTGGDYGYTF.